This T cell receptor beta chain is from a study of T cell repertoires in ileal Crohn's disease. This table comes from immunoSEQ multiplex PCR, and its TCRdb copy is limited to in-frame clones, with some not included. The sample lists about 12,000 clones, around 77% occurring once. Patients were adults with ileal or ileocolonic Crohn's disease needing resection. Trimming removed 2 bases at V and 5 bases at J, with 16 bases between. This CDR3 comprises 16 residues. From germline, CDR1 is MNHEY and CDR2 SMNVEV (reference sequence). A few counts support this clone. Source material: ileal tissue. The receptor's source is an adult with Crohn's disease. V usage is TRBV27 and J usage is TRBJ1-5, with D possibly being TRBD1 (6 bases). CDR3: CASSLGADRPHQPQHF. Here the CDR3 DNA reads TGTGCCAGCAGTTTAGGGGCCGACAGGCCTCATCAGCCCCAGCATTTT.